The 5 T cell receptor beta chains given below trace back to one sample, sequenced in a study of T cell responses to AZD1222 COVID-19 vaccine. Generated by immunoSEQ multiplex PCR, the TCRdb table keeps only in-frame clones and is missing some. There are fewer than 150,000 clones in the sample; about 86% occur only once, and roughly 15% lies in the top ten. The specimen comprised peripheral blood, sampled 28 days after the second AZD1222 dose. All receptors derive from an adult who received the AZD1222 COVID-19 vaccine.

V is TRBV5-5 and J is TRBJ2-7, with D maybe TRBD2 (5 bases). The V end lost 5 bases, the J end lost 2 bases, and 14 bases lay between the germline ends. This CDR3 spans 14 amino acids. From germline, CDR1 is SGHKS and CDR2 YYEKEE (reference sequence). The CDR3 DNA follows: TGTGCCAGCAGGAGGGAGTTACTAACCTACGAGCAGTACTTC. This translates into CASRRELLTYEQYF.

This clone occurred a few times. Additional DNA sequences in this sample encode the identical CDR3. V and J are TRBV7-2 and TRBJ1-1; no definite D call. In germline, CDR1 is SGHTA, CDR2 FQGNSA. The V and J ends lost 5 bases and 0 bases respectively, with 1 base between them. The CDR3 spans 11 residues. CDR3 in DNA: TGTGCCAGCAGCCTGAACACTGAAGCTTTCTTT. Translation gives CASSLNTEAFF.

A word on this clone: An end of the junction differs from the germline gene, which may be a read error. The chain carries TRBV27 and TRBJ1-6; D unresolved. The germline V gene encodes CDR1 MNHEY and CDR2 SMNVEV (reference sequence). The CDR3 consists of 12 residues. The CDR3 sequence: CASSEQDSPPHF. Here the CDR3 DNA reads TGTGCCAGCAGCGAACAAGATTCACCCCCCCACTTT.

The chain employs TRBV4-1 and TRBJ2-3, with D possibly TRBD2 on 5 matching bases. This CDR3 region has 14 residues. V lost 1 base, J lost 8 bases, and 13 bases lay in between. The germline V gene has CDR1 MGHRA and CDR2 YSYEKL. The CDR3 loop is CASSQAPPAGTQYF. The CDR3 region has the DNA TGCGCCAGCAGCCAAGCGCCCCCCGCGGGTACGCAGTATTTT.

This chain connects TRBV7-8 to TRBJ2-1; no reliable D call. Per germline, CDR1 SGHVS and CDR2 FQNEAQ. The CDR3 consists of 14 residues. V lost 0 bases and J lost 2, with 5 bases in between. CDR3 in amino acids: CASSLAGTYNEQFF. The CDR3 DNA is TGTGCCAGCAGCTTAGCGGGGACCTACAATGAGCAGTTCTTC.